This TCR beta chain appears in the sequencing data of a study of blood T cell repertoires in COVID-19. Profiling relied on immunoSEQ multiplex PCR, and the TCRdb table lists in-frame clones only, not all of them. The sample has approximately 200,000 clones, approximately 91% seen once. The V gene's germline CDR1 is SGDLS and CDR2 YYNGEE. CDR3 length equals 16 residues. The V segment lost 0 bases and the J segment 3 bases; nucleotides outside the gene matches: 7. The receptor's source is a man aged 70-80 years with active or convalescent COVID-19. The rearrangement uses TRBV9 and TRBJ2-3; 7 bases match TRBD2. Sequencing was done on a sample of peripheral blood. CDR3 in amino acids: CASSVEVGGPTDTQYF. CDR3 DNA sequence: TGTGCCAGCAGCGTAGAGGTGGGAGGGCCAACAGATACGCAGTATTTT.